The rows below give T cell receptor beta chains drawn from one sample of a study of graft-versus-host responses after intestinal transplantation. Sequencing used immunoSEQ multiplex PCR; TCRdb keeps in-frame clones, though not all of them. This sample has about 88,000 clones, with about nine tenths found just once. These receptors are not linked to any known antigen. Sample: unstimulated CD4+ T cells sorted from spleen or lymph node cells, taken before intestinal transplant. The receptors come from a human donor who received an intestinal transplant. The CDR3 runs from the conserved cysteine through the conserved F or W. D genes are given only for firm matches. Clone size is given for some rows only: seen once, a few or many times, or a class if the clone is expanded.

j_gene	v_gene	d_gene	abundance	CDR3nt	CDR3aa
TRBJ1-5	TRBV7-8	NA	NA	TGTGCCAGCAGCTACCGGTCAGGGGATCAGCCCCAGCATTTT	CASSYRSGDQPQHF
TRBJ2-7	TRBV5-1	TRBD1	NA	TGCGCCAGCAGCCCGAGGGACAGCTACGAGCAGTACTTC	CASSPRDSYEQYF
TRBJ2-3	TRBV11-2	TRBD2	NA	TGTGCCAGCAGCTTACGCCTAGCGGGAAGTAGCACAGATACGCAGTATTTT	CASSLRLAGSSTDTQYF
TRBJ2-3	TRBV4-1	NA	NA	TGCGCCAGCAGCCAAGTAGCGCTGAGTCGCACAGATACGCAGTATTTT	CASSQVALSRTDTQYF
TRBJ2-7	TRBV7-9	NA	NA	TGTGCCAGCAGCTTACAGGGCTACGAGCAGTACTTC	CASSLQGYEQYF
TRBJ1-2	TRBV5-1	NA	few	TGCGCCAGCAGCTTGGATCCCGACAGAACCTATGGCTACACCTTC	CASSLDPDRTYGYTF
TRBJ2-7	TRBV28	TRBD1	NA	TGTGCCAGCAGACCCCCGGGACAGGGGACGTACGAGCAGTACTTC	CASRPPGQGTYEQYF
TRBJ2-1	TRBV21-1	NA	NA	TGTGCCAGCAGCAAAGGACTAGGTTGCAATGAGCAGTTCTTC	CASSKGLGCNEQFF
TRBJ2-1	TRBV4-1	TRBD2	NA	TGCGCCAGCAGCCAAGTCGGACTAGCGGGATACAATGAGCAGTTCTTC	CASSQVGLAGYNEQFF
TRBJ2-1	TRBV6-1	NA	NA	TGTGCCAGCAGTCTTCACCGGGAGCAGTTCTTC	CASSLHREQFF
TRBJ1-2	TRBV6-5	TRBD1	NA	TGTGCCAGTCTTAGACAGGGAGACAACTATGGCTACACCTTC	CASLRQGDNYGYTF
TRBJ1-6	TRBV18	NA	NA	TGTGCCAGCTCACCGCGGGGGAGGGACTCACCCCTCCACTTT	CASSPRGRDSPLHF
TRBJ2-1	TRBV5-1	TRBD2	NA	TGCGCCAGCAGCTCCTTAGCGGGAGGCAGGAATGAGCAGTTCTTC	CASSSLAGGRNEQFF
TRBJ1-2	TRBV4-2	NA	NA	TGTGCCAGCAGCCAAGGTGAAGCAGCTAACTATGGCTACACCTTC	CASSQGEAANYGYTF
TRBJ2-7	TRBV10-3	NA	NA	TGTGCCATCAGTGATCCGGCAGGCTCCGGGTACGAGCAGTACTTC	CAISDPAGSGYEQYF